The 24 T cell receptor beta chains below all came from one sample that was sequenced in a study of blood T cell repertoires in COVID-19. The repertoire was sequenced with immunoSEQ multiplex PCR; TCRdb's copy has only in-frame clones and lacks some. This sample has around 500,000 clones; approximately 86% occur once, and the top ten carry 6.5% to 8.5%. Material for sequencing was PBMCs or T cells enriched from blood (not recorded which). These receptors came from a woman aged 55-69 years who had recovered from COVID-19.

V usage is TRBV24-1 and J usage is TRBJ1-1; D gene ambiguous. Trimming removed 2 bases from V and 6 bases from J, with 12 bases in between. This CDR3 is built from 14 residues. Germline loops: CDR1 KGHDR, CDR2 SFDVKD. CDR3 protein: CATSDSLNRAEAFF. For the CDR3, the DNA is TGTGCCACCAGTGATTCGCTCAACAGAGCTGAAGCTTTCTTT.

The V and J genes are TRBV19 and TRBJ2-2; D remains unclear. V was shortened by 7 bases and J by 0 bases, with 6 bases between the two germline ends. The CDR3 has 13 amino acids. CDR1 and CDR2 from the germline V gene are LNHDA and SQIVND (reference sequence). This CDR3 is CASIEANTGELFF. The DNA of the CDR3 is TGTGCCAGTATAGAAGCGAACACCGGGGAGCTGTTTTTT.

The chain recombines TRBV9 with TRBJ1-4; TRBD1 matches 7 bases. There are 15 residues in the CDR3. The J segment lost 5 bases and the V segment lost 1 base, leaving 5 bases of the junction unmatched. CDR1 is SGDLS and CDR2 is YYNGEE in the germline V gene. The CDR3: CASSVYGTENEKLFF. Written as DNA, the CDR3 is TGTGCCAGCAGCGTATACGGGACAGAAAATGAAAAACTGTTTTTT.

The chain is built from TRBV11-2 and TRBJ1-6; 10 bases align to TRBD1. The CDR3 is 14 amino acids. The V and J ends lost 4 bases and 6 bases, in that order; junction bases with no gene match: 0. The germline CDR1 and CDR2 sequences are SGHAT and FQNNGV. The CDR3 bases are TGTGCCAGCAGCTGGGACAGGGGTAATTCACCCCTCCACTTT. Amino acid sequence: CASSWDRGNSPLHF.

The chain is built from TRBV6-6 and TRBJ2-7; TRBD1 agrees at 7 bases. Per germline, CDR1 MNHNY and CDR2 SVGAGI (reference sequence). This CDR3 comprises 14 residues. The V gene end was trimmed by 2 bases and the J gene end by 4 bases; junction bases not matched to a gene: 5. Here the CDR3 DNA reads TGTGCCAGCAGTTACAGGGGGCTCGTATACGAGCAGTACGTC. Amino acid sequence: CASSYRGLVYEQYV.

CDR3 in amino acids: CASSLDRIMNTEAFF. The CDR3 DNA follows: TGTGCCAGCAGCCTTGACAGAATCATGAACACTGAAGCTTTCTTT. V usage is TRBV7-9 and J usage is TRBJ1-1, with D maybe TRBD1 (5 bases). Germline V lookup: CDR1 SEHNR, CDR2 FQNEAQ (reference sequence). The V end was cut by 5 bases, the J end by 0 bases, with 13 bases between. CDR3 length: 15 residues.

This chain connects TRBV5-1 to TRBJ2-5; TRBD1 is a possible D gene (5 bases). CDR1 is SGHRS and CDR2 is YFSETQ in the germline V gene. Deletions cut 0 bases from V and 2 bases from J, with 5 bases between. This CDR3 contains 13 residues. The CDR3 nucleotides read TGCGCCAGCAGCTTGGACAGGCAAGAGACCCAGTACTTC. Encoded protein: CASSLDRQETQYF.

In its sample, this clone was seen a few times. The chain has TRBV6-1 and TRBJ1-5; 9 bases match TRBD1. The CDR3 extends over 18 amino acids. CDR1 MNHNS and CDR2 SASEGT come from the germline V gene. The J segment lost 0 bases and the V segment lost 4 bases, leaving 10 bases of the junction unmatched. CDR3 region: CASSGDRGKPYSNQPQHF. For the CDR3, the DNA is TGTGCCAGCAGTGGAGACAGGGGGAAGCCCTATAGCAATCAGCCCCAGCATTTT.

To note about this clone: The sample has other DNA sequences that encode this CDR3 too. The genes are TRBV19 and TRBJ1-3; 8 nucleotides agree with TRBD1. Trimming at V came to 4 bases and at J to 3 bases, leaving 2 bases not matched to a gene. Germline CDR1 LNHDA, CDR2 SQIVND (reference sequence). CDR3 length: 14 residues. CDR3 residues: CASSRGQGGNTIYF. DNA for the CDR3: TGTGCCAGTAGTAGAGGACAGGGTGGAAACACCATATATTTT.

The chain employs TRBV10-2 and TRBJ2-7; D gene unclear. Germline V gene lookup returns CDR1 WSHSY and CDR2 SAAADI. This CDR3 region has 12 residues. Deletions cut 8 bases from V and 4 bases from J, with 12 bases between. The CDR3 sequence: CASQNSPYEQYV. The CDR3 DNA is TGCGCCAGCCAAAACAGCCCTTACGAGCAGTACGTC.

The rearrangement links TRBV23-1 to TRBJ2-7; D is possibly TRBD2 (5 bases). TRBV23-1 is assigned to the ORF class and has an uncertain function. Trimming pared 4 bases from V and 4 bases from J, leaving 11 bases between. This CDR3 is 13 amino acids long. CDR3 sequence: CASSRGRNYEQYF. DNA of the CDR3: TGCGCCAGCAGTCGAGGGCGGAATTACGAGCAGTACTTC.

The CDR3 sequence: CASRESLASATQYF. The CDR3 DNA reads TGTGCCAGCAGAGAAAGCCTAGCATCCGCTACGCAGTATTTT. This rearrangement joins TRBV28 to TRBJ2-3; the D gene is possibly TRBD2 (5 bases). V was shortened by 6 bases and J by 8 bases, with 18 bases between the two germline ends. The germline CDR1 and CDR2 sequences are MDHEN and SYDVKM. This CDR3 spans 14 amino acids.

The rearrangement uses TRBV6-2 or TRBV6-3 and TRBJ1-1, with D perhaps TRBD1 (5 bases). In germline, CDR1 is MNHEY, CDR2 SVGEGT. V shed 5 bases and J shed 0 bases, with 13 bases lying between them. This CDR3 spans 15 amino acids. CDR3 residues: CASSPREGVNTEAFF. The DNA of the CDR3 is TGTGCCAGCAGTCCCAGGGAAGGGGTGAACACTGAAGCTTTCTTT.

This chain joins TRBV5-5 and TRBJ2-1; D gene unclear. Germline loops: CDR1 SGHKS, CDR2 YYEKEE (reference sequence). The CDR3 runs to 14 residues. V was cut by 4 bases and J by 0 bases, with 8 bases left in between. In DNA form, the CDR3 reads TGTGCCAGCAGCCTACAGTCCTCCTACAATGAGCAGTTCTTC. It yields the protein CASSLQSSYNEQFF.

The chain uses TRBV9 and TRBJ2-7, with 7 bases that match TRBD2. V was pared by 5 bases and J by 3 bases, with 11 bases of the junction left unmatched. Germline CDR1 reads SGDLS; CDR2 reads YYNGEE. The CDR3 is 15 residues long. The CDR3 spells CASSLGTGGLYEQYF. The CDR3 DNA reads TGTGCCAGCAGTCTTGGGACGGGAGGACTCTACGAGCAGTACTTC.

V usage is TRBV5-1 and J usage is TRBJ2-7, with D maybe TRBD1 (6 bases). The CDR3 sequence is 16 residues long. V dropped 4 bases and J dropped 3 bases, with 20 bases sitting between them. Germline lookup yields CDR1 SGHRS and CDR2 YFSETQ. The CDR3 nucleotides read TGCGCCAGCAGCCGGCAGCCATCAGGGGAGTTCTACGAGCAGTACTTC. Its protein is CASSRQPSGEFYEQYF.

The chain has TRBV30 and TRBJ2-6, with D possibly TRBD2 on 6 matching bases. V was pared by 1 base and J by 0 bases, with 16 bases between. The CDR3 loop spans 18 amino acids. Germline CDR1 reads GTSNPN; CDR2 reads SVGIG (reference sequence). The CDR3 nucleotides read TGTGCCTGGAGTGCCCGGACGGGAGCCTTCTCTGGGGCCAACGTCCTGACTTTC. Protein sequence: CAWSARTGAFSGANVLTF.

About this clone: This sample also contains other DNA sequences that code for the same CDR3. The chain uses TRBV3-1 (or the pseudogene TRBV3-2) and TRBJ1-3; 8 nucleotides line up with TRBD1. CDR3 length equals 15 residues. The V and J ends lost 3 bases and 4 bases, in that order; junction bases with no gene match: 5. Germline CDR1 and CDR2: LGHDT and YNNKEL (reference sequence). The CDR3 coding sequence is TGTGCCAGCAGCCAGGACAGGGTGGCGGGAAACACCATATATTTT. It translates to CASSQDRVAGNTIYF.

The rearrangement joins TRBV5-4 to TRBJ2-3, with D unresolved. The V and J ends lost 0 bases and 5 bases respectively, with 4 bases between them. The length of the CDR3 is 12 residues. Per the germline V gene, CDR1 is SGHNT and CDR2 is YYREEE (reference sequence). CDR3 nucleotide sequence: TGTGCCAGCAGCTTGGGAGGAGATACGCAGTATTTT. Protein: CASSLGGDTQYF.

The rearrangement uses TRBV30 and TRBJ1-6; 7 nucleotides line up with TRBD1. CDR1 and CDR2 from the germline V gene are GTSNPN and SVGIG (reference sequence). This CDR3 spans 14 amino acids. After removal of 1 base from V and 10 bases from J, the junction contained 7 bases not matched to a gene. In nucleotides, the CDR3 is TGTGCCTGGAGTGAACACAGGGGATACTCACCCCTCCACTTT. Its protein is CAWSEHRGYSPLHF.

The chain is built from TRBV30 and TRBJ1-6; D remains unclear. This CDR3 spans 13 amino acids. The V gene's germline CDR1 is GTSNPN and CDR2 SVGIG (reference sequence). Trimming left V 5 bases short and J 1 base short, with 6 bases between. The CDR3 DNA sequence: TGTGCCTGGTCGACTTCCTATAATTCACCCCTCCACTTT. Amino acids: CAWSTSYNSPLHF.

The table lists this clone with a count of one. The chain has TRBV30 and TRBJ2-7, with D uncertain. The CDR3 consists of 14 residues. Germline V CDR1 and CDR2: GTSNPN, SVGIG (reference sequence). V was shortened by 0 bases and J by 1 base, with 10 bases between the two germline ends. The CDR3 DNA reads as TGTGCCTGGAGTGTAACTGTCGGGTCCTACGAGCAGTACTTC. Residues: CAWSVTVGSYEQYF.

The chain joins TRBV5-6 to TRBJ1-6, with D perhaps matching TRBD1 (5 bases). CDR1 is SGHDT, CDR2 YYEEEE, per germline. The CDR3 contains 15 residues. The V gene lost 0 bases and the J gene lost 4 bases, with 8 bases spanning the gap. CDR3 in amino acids: CASSLGRDYNSPLHF. CDR3 bases: TGTGCCAGCAGCTTGGGCAGGGATTATAATTCACCCCTCCACTTT.

The chain uses TRBV11-3 and TRBJ2-3; D possibly corresponds to TRBD2 (6 bases). With 5 bases removed from V and 2 bases from J, the gap between germline ends came to 8 bases. This CDR3 region has 13 residues. Per the germline V gene, CDR1 is SGHNT and CDR2 is YENEEA. CDR3: CASSGEATDTQYF. The CDR3 nucleotides read TGTGCCAGCAGCGGGGAGGCCACAGATACGCAGTATTTT.